The source of this T cell receptor beta chain is a study of post-analysis software for immune sequencing data. Points from the study as a whole: With F measure, samples from one preparation batch clustered together strongly. TRBV5-6, TRBV5-1 and TRBV20-1 belonged to a set of roughly five TRBV segments that were more frequent in patients than controls. In multiple sclerosis, normalized Chao1 diversity was significantly below that of controls.

Presence of unique molecular identifiers characterized the TCR beta cDNA libraries. Yield was roughly 0.5 million cDNA molecules from approximately 0.91 to 9.4 million T cells. TCRdb fed the PCR reads into MiXCR, producing one record per CDR3 protein. The sample comprises about 200,000 distinct CDR3 sequences, approximately 28% of which are singletons, and 3% to 3.5% rests with the top ten. The CDR3 covers 12 residues. V was cut by 8 bases and J by 6 bases, with 11 bases left in between. Germline V gene lookup returns CDR1 SNHLY and CDR2 FYNNEI. Points on this clonotype: Its target is unknown.

The genes are TRBV2 and TRBJ1-5; D not certain. The material sequenced was blood. This sequence was found in a girl younger than 18 with multiple sclerosis. The CDR3 coding sequence is TGTGCCAGCGGGTTGGTGGGTCAGCCCCAGCATTTT. Translating it yields CASGLVGQPQHF. The full variable domain, completed using reference TRBV2 and TRBJ1-5, is EPEVTQTPSHQVTQMGQEVILRCVPISNHLYFYWYRQILGQKVEFLVSFYNNEISEKSEIFDDQFSVERPDGSNFTLKIRSTKLEDSAMYFCASGLVGQPQHFGDGTRLSIL.